These 10 T cell receptor beta chains originate from one sample sequenced in a study of human T cells and chemical hapten exposure (dated by TCRdb to the early 2020s). The protocol used for the library was RACE. Data came from a NextSeq 500. TCRdb reprocessed the public reads (quality trimming at Q25 with fastp, clone calling with MiXCR) and kept in-frame beta chains. Rows with one shared CDR3 protein collapse into an entry with the most common genes and DNA. This sample lists under 300,000 distinct CDR3 sequences; just under 8% were detected once. The biggest ten clones account for roughly 1.2% of the sample. The time point label, as the study defines it: pre-sensitization, week 0. The treatment or condition label of this sample denotes: therapeutic diphenylcyclopropenone sensitization with weekly scalp DPC. Material: whole blood, obtained in connection with sensitization to the hapten diphenylcyclopropenone (DPC). These receptors all come from a man aged 18 to 29 with alopecia areata. Some clones in this sample may be carry-over from other donors' samples.

This clonotype showed up many times. This chain uses TRBV20-1 with TRBJ1-1; maybe TRBD1 (5 bases). The CDR3 spans 13 residues. The germline CDR1 and CDR2 sequences are DFQATT and SNEGSKA (reference sequence). V was pared by 4 bases and J by 0 bases, with 9 bases between. The CDR3 nucleotides are TGCAGTGCTACAGGGACGGTGAACACTGAAGCTTTCTTT. This translates into CSATGTVNTEAFF.

The CDR3 region has the DNA TGTGCCAGCAGTTACGGGGGCAGGGACCAATCCTACGAGCAGTACGTC. It codes for CASSYGGRDQSYEQYV. This rearrangement joins TRBV6-2 or TRBV6-3 to TRBJ2-7; D is perhaps TRBD1 (6 bases). The length of the CDR3 is 16 residues. V dropped 2 bases and J dropped 1 base, with 15 bases sitting between them. Germline CDR1 is MNHEY and CDR2 is SVGEGT.

This clonotype has more than one count but fewer than ten. The chain joins TRBV5-1 to TRBJ1-6; D possibly corresponds to TRBD1 (5 bases). There are 16 residues in the CDR3. Trimming pared 4 bases from V and 9 bases from J, leaving 20 bases between. Germline CDR1 is SGHRS and CDR2 is YFSETQ. The CDR3 coding sequence is TGCGCCAGCAGCGCGGAGGGGAGCCTGCTAGGTTCACCCCTCCACTTT. This sequence encodes CASSAEGSLLGSPLHF.

V is TRBV5-1 and J is TRBJ2-2; TRBD1 might be the D (6 bases). The CDR3 has 15 amino acids. Germline CDR1 is SGHRS and CDR2 is YFSETQ. V was trimmed by 6 bases and J by 1 base, leaving 13 bases between them. CDR3 nucleotide sequence: TGCGCCAGCACTGGACAGAAAGAGAACACCGGGGAGCTGTTTTTT. It codes for CASTGQKENTGELFF.

The rearrangement uses TRBV4-2 and TRBJ1-6; 9 nucleotides align to TRBD1. This CDR3 spans 16 amino acids. The J segment lost 9 bases and the V segment lost 2 bases, leaving 8 bases of the junction unmatched. Germline V lookup: CDR1 LGHNA, CDR2 YNFKEQ. The CDR3 sequence is CASSQSRDREISPLHF. Here the CDR3 DNA reads TGTGCCAGCAGCCAATCCCGGGACAGGGAAATTTCACCCCTCCACTTT.

Many counts were recorded for this clonotype. J is TRBJ2-2 and V is TRBV7-8, with D possibly TRBD2 on 6 matching bases. This CDR3 spans 16 amino acids. Germline lookup yields CDR1 SGHVS and CDR2 FQNEAQ. The V and J ends lost 5 bases and 1 base respectively, with 14 bases between them. The CDR3 coding sequence is TGTGCCAGCAGCCTCCGGACGGGGGTGAACACCGGGGAGCTGTTTTTT. Its translation: CASSLRTGVNTGELFF. The full variable domain, with the rest looked up from reference TRBV7-8 and TRBJ2-2, is GAGVSQSPRYKVAKRGQDVALRCDPISGHVSLFWYQQALGQGPEFLTYFQNEAQLDKSGLPSDRFFAERPEGSVSTLKIQRTQQEDSAVYLCASSLRTGVNTGELFFGEGSRLTVL.

This clonotype came up many times. CDR3 in DNA: TGTGCCAGCAGTTTAGGGCGAGGTGGCTACACCTTC. Its translation: CASSLGRGGYTF. The V gene is TRBV12-3 or TRBV12-4, the J gene TRBJ1-2; no clear D. The CDR3 totals 12 residues. V lost 1 base to trimming and J lost 7 bases, with 7 bases between them.

The rearrangement joins TRBV2 to TRBJ2-3; D remains ambiguous. Germline loops: CDR1 SNHLY, CDR2 FYNNEI. The CDR3 is 15 residues long. V was pared by 6 bases and J by 2 bases, with 15 bases between. CDR3 in amino acids: CASRASLPPTDTQYF. DNA of the CDR3: TGTGCCAGCAGGGCGAGCCTCCCACCCACAGATACGCAGTATTTT.

V is TRBV12-3 or TRBV12-4 and J is TRBJ2-2, with D uncertain. Trimming took 5 bases from V and 6 from J, leaving 10 bases between them. This CDR3 comprises 13 residues. The CDR3 bases are TGTGCCAGCAGTCCCGAACTGGCCGGGGAGCTGTTTTTT. It translates to CASSPELAGELFF.

This chain uses TRBV7-8 with TRBJ1-6; no reliable D call. Per germline, CDR1 SGHVS and CDR2 FQNEAQ. Between the trimmed V and J ends, which lost 3 bases and 0 bases, there was a span of 9 bases. This CDR3 comprises 16 residues. This CDR3 is CASSLTHLSYNSPLHF. CDR3 coding DNA: TGTGCCAGCAGCTTGACTCATCTCTCCTATAATTCACCCCTCCACTTT.